The 24 T cell receptor beta chains in this list originate from one sample, sequenced in a study of CD8+CD57+ T cells in acquired aplastic anemia. Profiling that covered TCR beta VDJ and CDR3 relied on genomic DNA as its template. MiXCR, run by TCRdb on the reads, gives a single entry per CDR3 protein. This repertoire shows about 420,000 distinct CDR3 sequences, 60% to 80% found once; its top ten account for 4%. The specimen was sorted CD4+, CD8+, or CD8+CD57+ T cells (not recorded which) from PBMCs. Every receptor here comes from a human donor in good health, serving as a control.

The chain uses TRBV12-3 or TRBV12-4 and TRBJ1-6, with D uncertain. V shed 5 bases and J shed 8 bases, with 16 bases lying between them. This CDR3 comprises 15 residues. For the CDR3, the DNA is TGTGCCAGCAGTCCTTTGAGGGTGAGGGATTCACCCCTCCACTTT. Translation: CASSPLRVRDSPLHF.

Points on this clonotype: The junction departs from the called germline gene at one end, perhaps through a read error. The V call is TRBV7-3, the J call TRBJ2-1; the D gene is possibly TRBD2 (5 bases). The CDR3 length is 14 residues. The V gene's germline CDR1 is SGHTA and CDR2 FQGTGA. The CDR3 nucleotides are TGTGCCAGCAGCTTAAATAGGGATTTAGACACCGGGGAGTTC. Protein: CASSLNRDLDTGEF.

Points on this clonotype: A read error may produce the germline difference seen at one junction end. The genes are TRBV7-3 and TRBJ1-1; D call uncertain. This CDR3 has 13 amino acids. CDR1 SGHTA and CDR2 FQGTGA come from the germline V gene. The CDR3 spells CASSPQEDGQAFF. CDR3 DNA sequence: TGTGCCAGCAGCCCCCAAGAGGACGGGCAAGCTTTCTTC.

The J gene is TRBJ1-1, the V gene TRBV12-3 or TRBV12-4, with D hard to call. The V gene lost 6 bases and the J gene lost 1 base, with 15 bases spanning the gap. The length of the CDR3 is 15 residues. CDR3 nucleotide sequence: TGTGCCAGCAGGTTGGATCCCTCGGCGAACACTGAAGCTTTCTTT. Its protein is CASRLDPSANTEAFF.

This clonotype appeared once. V is TRBV20-1 and J is TRBJ1-1; the D is unclear. CDR1 and CDR2 (germline): DFQATT, SNEGSKA (reference sequence). The CDR3 runs to 14 residues. With 2 bases removed from V and 1 base from J, the gap between germline ends came to 11 bases. The CDR3 is CSARRSRANTEAFF. The DNA of the CDR3 is TGCAGTGCTAGACGGAGCCGGGCGAACACTGAAGCTTTCTTT.

In its sample, this clonotype was seen a few times. The chain links TRBV10-3 to TRBJ1-2, with 7 positions matching TRBD1. The CDR3 length is 14 residues. The J segment lost 2 bases and the V segment lost 6 bases, leaving 6 bases of the junction unmatched. Germline loops: CDR1 ENHRY, CDR2 SYGVKD. The CDR3 is CAIRGTDRNYGYTF. In DNA, the CDR3 is TGTGCCATCAGAGGGACAGACAGGAACTATGGCTACACCTTC.

Points on this clonotype: The junction departs from the called germline gene at one end, perhaps through a read error. The J gene is TRBJ1-2, the V gene TRBV7-2, with TRBD1 matching over 7 bases. The CDR3 totals 14 residues. Germline V gives CDR1 SGHTA, CDR2 FQGNSA. As DNA, the CDR3 is TGTGCCAGCAGGGGGGCAGGGGGGACCTATGACTACAGGTTC. It translates to CASRGAGGTYDYRF.

This clonotype is a singleton in its sample. A junction boundary mismatches the germline segment, possibly from a read error. This chain joins TRBV7-2 and TRBJ1-1; D is possibly TRBD1 (6 bases). There are 15 residues in the CDR3. Germline-derived CDR1 and CDR2 are SGHTA and FQGNSA. The CDR3 region has the DNA TGTGCCAGCAGTCCTCCAGGGGAGACGAACTCTGAAGCTTTCTTT. This codes for CASSPPGETNSEAFF.

Regarding this clonotype: This sequence may be a read error, since a much larger clone differs from it by one base. This chain uses TRBV5-1 with TRBJ1-3; D remains unclear. This CDR3 has 12 residues. The germline V gene encodes CDR1 SGHRS and CDR2 YFSETQ. The CDR3 here is CASRASGNTTYF. The DNA for the CDR3 is TGCGCCAGCCGGGCCTCTGGAAACACCACATATTTT. The full variable domain, rest sourced from reference TRBV5-1 and TRBJ1-3, is KAGVTQTPRYLIKTRGQQVTLSCSPISGHRSVSWYQQTPGQGLQFLFEYFSETQRNKGNFPGRFSGRQFSNSRSEMNVSTLELGDSALYLCASRASGNTTYFGEGSWLTVV.

Turning to this clonotype: The junction departs from germline at one end; a sequencing error may be responsible. V and J are TRBV19 and TRBJ2-3; no reliable D call. The CDR3 is 15 amino acids. Germline V lookup: CDR1 LNHDA, CDR2 SQIVND (reference sequence). The CDR3 spells CASSVASAGDEPQYF. In nucleotides, the CDR3 is TGCGCCAGTAGTGTAGCTTCAGCCGGCGACGAGCCGCAGTATTTT.

Comment on this clonotype: Germline is not matched at one junction end, which may reflect a read error. The genes are TRBV29-1 and TRBJ2-7, with D perhaps TRBD1 or TRBD2 (5 bases each). The CDR3 has 12 amino acids. Germline values: CDR1 SQVTM, CDR2 ANQGSEA. The CDR3 spells CSVVRRGYEQSF. The CDR3, as DNA: TGCAGCGTTGTCCGACGGGGCTACGAGCAGTCTTTC.

The rearrangement joins TRBV20-1 to TRBJ1-5, with 7 bases that match TRBD1. V lost 0 bases, J lost 4 bases, and 6 bases stayed unmatched. CDR1 DFQATT and CDR2 SNEGSKA come from the germline V gene (reference sequence). This CDR3 comprises 15 residues. The CDR3 protein is CSARESGGPNQPQHF. In nucleotides, the CDR3 is TGCAGTGCTAGAGAATCAGGGGGACCGAATCAGCCCCAGCATTTT.

In this sample, this clonotype turned up once. This sequence joins TRBV12-5 and TRBJ1-1; 9 bases fit TRBD1. Germline CDR1 and CDR2: LGHNT and FRNRAP. The CDR3 length is 16 residues. V lost 3 bases to trimming and J lost 7 bases; unmatched junction nucleotides: 12. The CDR3 here is CASGLPTGQGGGEAFF. The CDR3 coding sequence is TGTGCTAGTGGTTTACCAACGGGACAGGGAGGGGGTGAAGCTTTCTTT.

Note on this clonotype: Mismatch with germline at one junction end may stem from a read error. The chain combines TRBV25-1 with TRBJ1-2; perhaps TRBD1 as D (6 bases). Germline values: CDR1 MGHDK, CDR2 SYGVNS. The CDR3 totals 15 residues. The CDR3 protein is CSSSGEGGALNGYTF. The CDR3 region has the DNA TGTTCCAGCAGCGGGGAGGGGGGCGCCTTGAATGGCTACACCTTC.

With respect to this clonotype: At one end the junction does not follow the germline gene, possibly because of a read error. The chain recombines TRBV7-2 with TRBJ2-3; D gene uncertain. This CDR3 region has 12 residues. Germline V gene lookup returns CDR1 SGHTA and CDR2 FQGNSA. As DNA, the CDR3 is TGTGCCAGCAGCGATCCAGCAGATCCGCAGTATTTT. This gives the protein CASSDPADPQYF.

Note on this clonotype: It is likely a read error, because the conserved phenylalanine at the end of the CDR3 is missing. Because the CDR3's place on the DNA is in doubt, the DNA is left out and the CDR3 is given as listed by TCRdb. The J gene is TRBJ2-7, the V gene TRBV10-1; the table names TRBD1, a call not compared with the DNA. Both ends counted, the CDR3 spans 15 residues. CDR1 WNHNN and CDR2 SYGVQD come from the germline V gene (reference sequence). The CDR3 sequence is CASSESDGFGSTCTS.

Turning to this clonotype: The junction and the germline gene differ at one end; a read error may be behind it. J is TRBJ1-4 and V is TRBV29-1; possibly TRBD1 for D (5 bases). The length of the CDR3 is 12 residues. The germline V gene encodes CDR1 SQVTM and CDR2 ANQGSEA. This CDR3 is CGVGATNEKLSF. CDR3 nucleotide sequence: TGCGGCGTTGGGGCGACTAATGAAAAACTGTCTTTT.

The chain joins TRBV9 to TRBJ1-6; 7 bases are shared with TRBD1. The germline V gene encodes CDR1 SGDLS and CDR2 YYNGEE. V shed 3 bases, J shed 16 bases, and the junction held 16 bases outside the gene matches. The CDR3 length is 15 residues. CDR3 bases: TGTGCCAGCAGCGCGGACAGGACTTCTCAGCCCCAGCTCCACTTT. Translation: CASSADRTSQPQLHF.

The gene calls are TRBV19 and TRBJ1-2, with D possibly being TRBD1 (5 bases). CDR1 is LNHDA, CDR2 SQIVND, per germline (reference sequence). CDR3 length: 15 amino acids. Trimming shortened V by 3 bases and J by 2 bases, and 13 bases separated the two germline ends. The CDR3 nucleotides read TGTGCCAGTAGTATCTCCAGGGAGGCGAACTATGGCTACACCTTC. It translates to CASSISREANYGYTF.

This chain links TRBV29-1 with TRBJ1-1; D is uncertain. Germline V gives CDR1 SQVTM, CDR2 ANQGSEA. Trimming left V 4 bases short and J 4 bases short, with 13 bases between. This CDR3 region has 13 residues. Here the CDR3 DNA reads TGCAGCGTTGTTTTAGGGTTGGGCACTGAAGCTTTCTTT. This sequence encodes CSVVLGLGTEAFF.

The chain recombines TRBV7-9 with TRBJ2-1; D unclear. The CDR3 extends over 14 amino acids. The V end lost 1 base, the J end lost 5 bases, and 9 bases lay between the germline ends. Looked up from germline, CDR1 is SEHNR and CDR2 is FQNEAQ (reference sequence). The CDR3 DNA reads TGTGCCAGCAGCTTAGGGAACGGGCACAATGAGCAGTTCTTC. As protein: CASSLGNGHNEQFF.

V is TRBV7-2 and J is TRBJ1-2; 8 bases fit TRBD1. This CDR3 has 13 residues. Germline CDR1 and CDR2: SGHTA and FQGNSA. V was pared by 7 bases and J by 4 bases, with 5 bases of the junction left unmatched. The CDR3 region has the DNA TGTGCCAGCACCGACAGGGGCGCCTATGGCTACACCTTC. Amino acid sequence: CASTDRGAYGYTF.

V usage is TRBV9 and J usage is TRBJ2-1; the match to TRBD2 covers 15 bases. Germline V gene sequence: CDR1 SGDLS, CDR2 YYNGEE. The CDR3 covers 15 residues. V was pared by 0 bases and J by 12 bases, with 4 bases of the junction left unmatched. For the CDR3, the DNA is TGTGCCAGCAGCGTAGAACCGGGACTAGCGGGGGGGCAGTTCTTC. Amino acid sequence: CASSVEPGLAGGQFF. Using reference TRBV9 and TRBJ2-1 for the parts outside the CDR3, the full variable domain is DSGVTQTPKHLITATGQRVTLRCSPRSGDLSVYWYQQSLDQGLQFLIQYYNGEERAKGNILERFSAQQFPDLHSELNLSSLELGDSALYFCASSVEPGLAGGQFFGPGTRLTVL.

This clonotype was counted ten times or more. CDR3 in amino acids: CSASQTEPLGGANVLTF. As DNA, the CDR3 is TGCAGTGCTAGTCAGACAGAACCCCTCGGGGGGGCCAACGTCCTGACTTTC. V usage is TRBV20-1 and J usage is TRBJ2-6; possible D gene TRBD1, 5 bases. The CDR3 has 17 residues. The V gene lost 3 bases and the J gene lost 4 bases, with 19 bases spanning the gap. Germline CDR1 DFQATT, CDR2 SNEGSKA (reference sequence).